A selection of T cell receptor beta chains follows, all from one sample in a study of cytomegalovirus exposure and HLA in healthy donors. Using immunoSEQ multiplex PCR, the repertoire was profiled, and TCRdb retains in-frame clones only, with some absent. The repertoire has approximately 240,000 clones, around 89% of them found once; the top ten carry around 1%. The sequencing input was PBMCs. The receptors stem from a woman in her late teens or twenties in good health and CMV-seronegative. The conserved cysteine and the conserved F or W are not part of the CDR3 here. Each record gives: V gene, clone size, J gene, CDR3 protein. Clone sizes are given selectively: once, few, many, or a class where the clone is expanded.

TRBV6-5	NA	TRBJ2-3	ASRDLEGTDTQY
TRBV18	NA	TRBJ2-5	ASSYQGTRLETQY
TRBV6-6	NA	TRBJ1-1	ASSRTGPEAF
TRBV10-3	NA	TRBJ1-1	AISEFAEGNTEAF
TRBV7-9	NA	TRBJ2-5	ASSPGLSTWTQY
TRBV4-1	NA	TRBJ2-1	ASSSREAIVYNEQF
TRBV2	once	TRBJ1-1	ASTLGGARTEAF
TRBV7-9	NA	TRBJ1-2	ASSLTSIDGYT
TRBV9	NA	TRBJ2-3	ASSVVSDTQY
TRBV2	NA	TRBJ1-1	ASSESGGTEAF
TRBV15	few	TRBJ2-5	ATSVGHSETQY
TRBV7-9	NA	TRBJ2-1	ASSSWSGGRNEQF
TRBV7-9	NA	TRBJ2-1	ASSLGHGLLLYNEQF
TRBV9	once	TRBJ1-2	ASSVAGDSGYGYT
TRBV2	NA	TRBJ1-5	ASSDSADKSHSNQPQH
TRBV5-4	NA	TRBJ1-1	ASSRWNTGSF
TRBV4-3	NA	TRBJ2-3	ASSQVPSGGTDTQY
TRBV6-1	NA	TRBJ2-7	ASSERTRAGGLYEQY
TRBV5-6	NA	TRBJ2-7	ASSLGGGAGEQY
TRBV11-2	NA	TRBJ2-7	ASSFGADSYEQY
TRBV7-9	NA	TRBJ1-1	ASSLGQFLNTEAF
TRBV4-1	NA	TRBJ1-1	ASSRLRVSGYTEAF
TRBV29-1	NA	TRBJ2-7	SVEPGQGLHEQY
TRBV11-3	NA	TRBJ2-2	ASSDGGELF
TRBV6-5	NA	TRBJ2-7	ASSFPPGQGAYEQY
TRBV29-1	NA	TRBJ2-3	SVDYRGTDTQY
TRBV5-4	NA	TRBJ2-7	ASSLAGAGTYEQY
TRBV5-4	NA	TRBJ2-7	ASSLVASYEQY